This TCR beta chain came from a study of cytomegalovirus exposure and HLA in healthy donors (dated by TCRdb to the late 2010s). Describing the broader study: In an earlier analysis of under 750 of the donors, roughly 300 Gb of sequence data and 117 million unique TCR beta sequences from approximately 180 million T cells were reported. Around 300 gigabases of sequencing data and 80 million or so unique TCR sequences were included in an early release covering roughly 600 HLA-typed donors. Among the approximately 400 genotyped donors, 75% to 90% belonged to the genetic ancestry cluster associated with self-reported Caucasian donors. The study was designed to test whether signatures of past pathogen exposure could be identified by cataloging public T cell receptors. The T cell repertoires of under 750 subjects were profiled by immunosequencing and related to cytomegalovirus serostatus. Besides the first cohort of 666 subjects, a separate validation cohort made up of about 120 different subjects was used. To predict cytomegalovirus infection status, the study brought together high-throughput TCR immunosequencing, statistical association of individual TCRs with disease status, and machine learning. A later analysis re-examined previously published TCR beta repertoires from more than 650 donors and added high-resolution HLA genotyping to investigate patterns of TCR occurrence. The later analysis used no new phenotypic data to find candidate immune exposures, relying instead on TCR beta sequences and their occurrence across donors. To decide whether each TCR beta V gene segment behaved as functional or pseudogenic, an earlier analysis of 587 of the donors relied on high-throughput TCR beta sequencing. Donor age, sex, ethnicity and CMV serostatus were compiled together with the repertoire data. A later genetic analysis took genome-wide SNP genotypes for about three fifths of the roughly 700 donors and used that subset as a discovery cohort. Every discovery cohort repertoire had been produced on one sequencing platform. HLA typing included class I and class II loci at four-digit resolution. Typing coverage differed by locus: A, B, C, DRB1 and DQB1 were typed in about 629-640 donors, DQA1 in about 510, DPA1 in around 600, and DPB1 in 472. Roughly 5 DR-DQ haplotypes were handled as single units for association and clustering, since linkage in the cohort was strong. Among about 410 genotyped donors of the cohort, an average of around 220,000 unique TCR beta nucleotide sequences was sequenced per donor, of which about 18% were non-productive.

Relative to germline, V is missing 3 bases and J is missing 5 bases, with 4 bases of the junction outside any gene match. Measured from the cysteine to the phenylalanine, the CDR3 is 12 residues long. Of all the DNA, just the CDR3 is kept, 36 bases in frame from base 1. Taken from the germline V gene, the CDR1 and CDR2 loops are SQVTM and ANQGSEA. The cohort consisted of hundreds of healthy bone marrow donors. Cohort members were all nominally healthy when sampled, although unrecorded immune exposures were likely present. The donor was CMV seropositive and belonged to the group of 250 to 350 seropositive cohort members. A peripheral blood sample was provided by each donor, and peripheral blood mononuclear cells were used for TCR beta sequencing. The Qiagen DNeasy Blood Extraction Kit was used to extract genomic DNA from the blood cell samples. Here is what the overall study found, with its caveats: The authors suggested that the approach could potentially be extended to other disease states and immunological phenotypes. Because HLA typing was unavailable for some donors at each locus, only the typed subset was used in association tests. A further reported finding was that TCR beta sequences accurately predicted the HLA-A and HLA-B alleles for most subjects in the first cohort. Three of the identified cytomegalovirus-associated TCR beta chains were confirmed in vitro to be specific for cytomegalovirus antigens. The sequencing pipeline was judged likely to have produced a cluster of highly shared sequence variants as a technical artifact. In a later analysis, several top co-occurrence clusters were reported to appear linked to parvovirus B19, influenza, CMV and Epstein-Barr virus. The study gave a list of 150 to 200 TCR beta chains associated with cytomegalovirus. Because the 87-base-pair reads could not distinguish some IMGT-functional V segments, including TRBV6-2 and TRBV6-3, those segments were excluded. Most TCR sequences were observed very rarely across donors, whereas some public TCRs were present in many individuals. In both the original and validation cohorts, the classifier was reported to diagnose cytomegalovirus status with high specificity and sensitivity. At a false discovery rate of 0.05, a later analysis linked roughly 17,000 TCR beta sequences to specific HLA alleles. In a later analysis, most CMV-associated TCR beta chains were found to appear HLA-restricted, with HLA associations seemingly driven largely by CMV exposure. A later analysis found that TCR association rates varied across HLA loci, with DRB1 alleles showing the most associated TCRs and HLA-C alleles the fewest. Correlated functional status among segregating V segments might be attributable to linkage disequilibrium, but an unknown experimental factor could not be ruled out. An association between a missense DCLRE1C variant and V-gene and J-gene trimming of TCR beta chains was found in a later genetic analysis and replicated in an independent cohort. In an earlier analysis of about 600 of the donors, most TCR beta V segments appeared in productive rearrangements about 87% or about 30% of the time, broadly matching IMGT annotations. The only immune exposure information available for the cohort was CMV serostatus. A later analysis found that HLA-associated TCR beta chains were more clonally expanded and had lower generation probabilities than equally common non-associated chains. When HLA alleles, especially DR and DQ, strongly co-occurred, TCR associations were difficult to assign to individual alleles. This cohort had only TCR beta chains sequenced, and the lack of alpha or paired-chain data limited which features could be detected. Sequencing depth was assumed to be roughly uniform across donors in the presence/absence analyses, though that assumption may not hold. A later genetic analysis reported fewer N-insertions in productive TCRs among donors in an Asian-associated ancestry cluster than the approximately 670-donor mean. Because counts were too low, roughly 17 rarely observed V segments, including chromosome 9 orphons, were left out of the earlier analysis of about 620 of the donors.

On this clone: It has no known antigen specificity. Base qualities are not recorded, but no much larger clone differs from it by a single base.

Library method: the immunoSEQ multiplex PCR assay. For the multiplex PCR, a mixture combining 60 forward primers for TCR Vbeta segments and 13 reverse primers for TCR Jbeta segments was used. The CDR3 region of rearranged TCR beta genes was amplified from genomic DNA with a multiplex PCR assay. The Illumina HiSeq System was used to sequence the amplified TCR beta libraries as 87-base-pair reads. Regarding the original processing steps: Across the 666 repertoires, a later analysis counted roughly 84 million unique TCR beta chains, approximately 12 million of which were shared by at least two donors. Raw reads were error-corrected and collapsed into unique sequences by a nearest-neighbor algorithm in which closely related sequences were merged to remove PCR and sequencing errors. To assign V, D and J gene segments, CDR3 sequences were aligned to IMGT reference sequences. For a sequence to be retained, a match of at least six nucleotides was required to both a V gene segment and a J gene segment. A rearrangement was called productive if the CDR3 had no stop codons and remained in frame with V and J, and every other rearrangement was called non-productive. CDR3 was defined by IMGT convention, running from the second conserved V-encoded cysteine to the conserved J-encoded phenylalanine. Sequences without an unambiguous match to a single V gene segment were excluded from the earlier analysis of a few hundred of the donors. In an earlier analysis of 450 to 700 of the donors, V segments were called functional above 56.7% productive rearrangements and were called segregating when the between-donor standard deviation exceeded 5%. To diagnose cytomegalovirus status from the catalog of TCR beta chain sequences, a statistical classification framework was built. A later analysis assigned V and J genes by comparing TCR nucleotide sequences with IMGT/GENE-DB human TR gene sequences. A later analysis assigned CDR3 sequences and most-parsimonious VDJ recombination scenarios with the TCRdist pipeline. In a later analysis, each TCR beta chain was defined by its CDR3 amino acid sequence together with its V-gene family, and reads lacking a unique V-gene family were excluded. To address suspected cross-contamination and a sequencing artifact, a later analysis removed roughly 640 highly shared, low-generation-probability nucleotide sequences. For each public chain, a later analysis derived a clonal expansion index from normalized ranks of inferred template counts within each repertoire. Generation probabilities in a later analysis came from a VDJ recombination model fitted to out-of-frame rearrangements, and those results were checked against IGoR. A later analysis scored TCR-TCR, TCR-HLA and TCR-CMV co-occurrence with hypergeometric tests, applying a repertoire-size bias correction to TCR pairs. In a later analysis, false discovery rates were estimated by permuting HLA or CMV assignments 20 times. A later analysis grouped co-occurring TCRs with DBSCAN, adding TCRdist sequence similarity when clustering within HLA-allele-positive subsets. Co-occurrence clustering excluded repertoires with fewer than 30,000 or more than 120,000 public chains, plus five with anomalous nucleotide sharing. This immuneACCESS table, as held by TCRdb, lists in-frame sequences with V and J called but not all clones. Of the missing ones, under half trace to an unresolved V gene in checked studies; the others have no known cause. V and J calls plus clone size are reproduced from that table; the DNA served to infer D and trimming. The sample has some 140,000 clones on record, over 60% of them singletons. The ten largest clones add up to 1% to 1.5% of the sample.

The sequence was obtained from a male donor in good health and CMV-seropositive. The rearrangement joined TRBV29-1 to TRBJ2-7; 7 junctional bases match TRBD2. The sequenced sample was PBMCs. Here the CDR3 is given as CSVDWRGNEQYF. The DNA sequence is as follows: TGCAGCGTTGATTGGCGGGGGAACGAGCAGTACTTC.